Listed here are 30 T cell receptor beta chains from one sample, sequenced in a study of regulatory T cells in long-lasting Graves disease. Libraries of TCR beta came from iRepertoire HTBI primers plus Arm-PCR of CDR3 regions. TCRdb reprocessed the multiplex PCR reads via MiXCR and lists one record per CDR3 protein. The profile covers roughly 610,000 distinct CDR3 sequences, with roughly 15% appearing a single time and about 12% taken by the ten largest. Stated time point: newly diagnosed GD, antithyroid drugs for less than 3 months. The TCR library was made from RNA extracted from PBMCs. This same sample was also part of a study on T cells in Graves' hyperthyroidism and ophthalmopathy.

This specimen consisted of peripheral blood mononuclear cells (PBMCs), obtained at new diagnosis, from a patient treated with antithyroid drugs. The receptors were gathered from a man aged 18 to 30 with Graves disease.

The chain has TRBV6-5 and TRBJ2-2; D is unclear. Germline CDR1 reads MNHEY; CDR2 reads SVGAGI. The CDR3 totals 14 residues. V lost 3 bases and J lost 1, with 6 bases in between. As DNA, the CDR3 is TGTGCCAGCAGTTATGGCGAGAACACCGGGGAGCTGTTTTTT. It codes for CASSYGENTGELFF.

V is TRBV4-1 and J is TRBJ2-7; 7 bases agree with TRBD1. Germline assignment: CDR1 MGHRA and CDR2 YSYEKL. This CDR3 is built from 14 residues. With V trimmed by 4 bases and J by 5 bases, 8 bases remained unmatched. The CDR3 nucleotides are TGCGCCAGCAGCCGACAGGGATACTACAACGAGCAGTACTTC. Its protein is CASSRQGYYNEQYF.

This clonotype was recorded at least ten times. The gene calls are TRBV2 and TRBJ2-5; 10 bases are a match to TRBD2. With V trimmed by 2 bases and J by 1 base, 4 bases remained unmatched. CDR1 and CDR2 from the germline V gene are SNHLY and FYNNEI. The CDR3 has 16 amino acids. CDR3 in DNA: TGTGCCAGCAGTGAACCTAGCGGGAGAGTCCAAGAGACCCAGTACTTC. Its protein is CASSEPSGRVQETQYF. The full variable domain, in which reference TRBV2 and TRBJ2-5 provide the parts outside the CDR3, is EPEVTQTPSHQVTQMGQEVILRCVPISNHLYFYWYRQILGQKVEFLVSFYNNEISEKSEIFDDQFSVERPDGSNFTLKIRSTKLEDSAMYFCASSEPSGRVQETQYFGPGTRLLVL.

The chain couples TRBV5-5 to TRBJ1-4; 10 bases line up with TRBD1. V lost 4 bases to trimming and J lost 7 bases; unmatched junction nucleotides: 7. The CDR3 sequence is 15 residues long. The V gene's germline CDR1 is SGHKS and CDR2 YYEKEE (reference sequence). CDR3 in DNA: TGTGCCAGCAGCCTGGGACAGGGGAGAGCTGAAAAACTGTTTTTT. Translation: CASSLGQGRAEKLFF.

This clonotype was seen repeatedly, ten times or more. CDR3: CASSPLAGLETQYF. CDR3 in DNA: TGTGCCAGCAGTCCCCTCGCAGGGTTAGAGACCCAGTACTTC. The chain combines TRBV27 with TRBJ2-5; D may be TRBD1 (5 bases). The CDR3 extends over 14 amino acids. The germline V gene encodes CDR1 MNHEY and CDR2 SMNVEV (reference sequence). With 5 bases removed from V and 4 bases from J, the gap between germline ends came to 14 bases.

V usage is TRBV27 and J usage is TRBJ2-5, with a possible D match to TRBD1 (5 bases). V gave up 1 base and J gave up 3 bases, with 6 bases separating them. Germline CDR1 reads MNHEY; CDR2 reads SMNVEV (reference sequence). The CDR3 is 13 residues long. The CDR3 spells CASSLFREETQYF. CDR3 sequence (DNA): TGTGCCAGCAGTTTATTCAGGGAAGAGACCCAGTACTTC.

This clonotype was counted once. The chain joins TRBV11-2 to TRBJ1-1, with D possibly matching TRBD1 (5 bases). Trimming left V 2 bases short and J 11 bases short, with 15 bases between. Looked up from germline, CDR1 is SGHAT and CDR2 is FQNNGV. This CDR3 is 13 amino acids long. The CDR3 bases are TGTGCCAGCAGCTTAAACCGGGACGGGGAGGCTTTCTTT. Encoded protein: CASSLNRDGEAFF.

This clonotype has a count of ten or more. V usage is TRBV12-3 or TRBV12-4 and J usage is TRBJ2-7; D is possibly TRBD2 (6 bases). The V end was cut by 3 bases, the J end by 0 bases, with 9 bases between. The CDR3 has 14 amino acids. The CDR3 region has the DNA TGTGCCAGCAGTTTCGCGGGGAGCTCCTACGAGCAGTACTTC. It translates to CASSFAGSSYEQYF.

This clonotype was seen at least ten times. V is TRBV28 and J is TRBJ2-7, with TRBD2 matching over 7 bases. This CDR3 is 15 amino acids long. V shed 2 bases and J 1 base; nucleotides not matched to a gene: 5. Germline-derived CDR1 and CDR2 are MDHEN and SYDVKM. CDR3 amino acids: CASSLASGKSYEQYF. The CDR3 bases are TGTGCCAGCAGTTTAGCAAGCGGGAAATCCTACGAGCAGTACTTC.

V and J are TRBV27 and TRBJ2-7, with a tentative D call TRBD2 (5 bases). V was cut by 5 bases and J by 0 bases, with 14 bases left in between. Germline CDR1 reads MNHEY; CDR2 reads SMNVEV (reference sequence). The length of the CDR3 is 15 residues. CDR3 loop: CASSPGLLLSYEQYF. The CDR3 nucleotides read TGTGCCAGCAGTCCCGGACTGTTACTCTCCTACGAGCAGTACTTC.

Ten or more counts support this clonotype. The junction differs from germline at one of its ends, possibly a read error. The J gene is TRBJ2-1, the V gene TRBV28, with D possibly TRBD1 on 5 matching bases. The CDR3 is 14 amino acids. Germline CDR1 reads MDHEN; CDR2 reads SYDVKM. CDR3 region: CASILGQGAARPFF. As DNA, the CDR3 is TGTGCCAGCATTTTAGGCCAGGGCGCGGCTAGACCGTTCTTC. Together with reference TRBV28 and TRBJ2-1, the CDR3 gives the full variable domain: DVKVTQSSRYLVKRTGEKVFLECVQDMDHENMFWYRQDPGLGLRLIYFSYDVKMKEKGDIPEGYSVSREKKERFSLILESASTNQTSMYLCASILGQGAARPFFGPGTRLTVL.

V usage is TRBV6-2 or TRBV6-3 and J usage is TRBJ1-1, with unresolved D. V was pared by 5 bases and J by 1 base, with 17 bases between. From germline, CDR1 is MNHEY and CDR2 SVGEGT. The CDR3 is 16 residues long. CDR3: CASSEMAHDKNTEAFF. The CDR3 nucleotides read TGTGCCAGCAGTGAAATGGCCCATGACAAGAACACTGAAGCTTTCTTT.

In its sample, this clonotype was seen a few times. The chain recombines TRBV3-1 with TRBJ1-5; D may be TRBD1 (5 bases). Germline V gene lookup returns CDR1 LGHDT and CDR2 YNNKEL (reference sequence). The CDR3 runs to 15 residues. V shed 6 bases and J shed 3 bases, with 15 bases lying between them. CDR3 sequence: CASSQGPYHNQPQHF. The DNA for the CDR3 is TGTGCCAGCAGTCAGGGACCGTATCACAATCAGCCCCAGCATTTT.

This clonotype was seen a few times. The chain carries TRBV19 and TRBJ1-1; 11 bases fit TRBD1. Looked up from germline, CDR1 is LNHDA and CDR2 is SQIVND (reference sequence). V shed 3 bases, J shed 9 bases, and the junction held 6 bases outside the gene matches. The CDR3 is 14 residues long. The CDR3 loop reads CASSMGKDRGQAFF. The DNA of the CDR3 is TGTGCCAGTAGTATGGGGAAGGACAGGGGGCAAGCTTTCTTT.

The CDR3 region is CASSTHPDRVGETQYF. Written as DNA, the CDR3 is TGTGCCAGCAGCACCCACCCAGACAGGGTTGGAGAGACCCAGTACTTC. The chain recombines TRBV7-9 with TRBJ2-5, with TRBD1 matching over 7 bases. After removal of 5 bases from V and 4 bases from J, the junction contained 13 bases not matched to a gene. Germline lookup yields CDR1 SEHNR and CDR2 FQNEAQ (reference sequence). The CDR3 contains 16 residues.

This clonotype has a handful of counts. The DNA of the CDR3 is TGTGCCAGCAGAGCTGAATACCACGGGGGCTTCTACACCTTC. Amino acids: CASRAEYHGGFYTF. This chain links TRBV6-1 with TRBJ1-2, with a possible D match to TRBD1 (6 bases). In germline, CDR1 is MNHNS, CDR2 SASEGT. Trimming left V 6 bases short and J 10 bases short, with 21 bases between. The CDR3 loop spans 14 amino acids.

The V and J genes are TRBV15 and TRBJ2-7; TRBD2 might be the D (5 bases). Between the trimmed V and J ends, which lost 5 bases and 7 bases, there was a span of 15 bases. CDR1 LNHNV and CDR2 YYDKDF come from the germline V gene (reference sequence). The CDR3 runs 13 residues. Written as DNA, the CDR3 is TGTGCCACCAGCCGGTACTCGGGGAGTGAGCAGTACTTC. Amino acid sequence: CATSRYSGSEQYF.

The chain's CDR3 is CATSDNGQGLNEQFF. The CDR3 DNA follows: TGTGCCACCAGTGATAACGGACAGGGACTCAATGAGCAGTTCTTC. J is TRBJ2-1 and V is TRBV24-1; 8 bases agree with TRBD1. Germline V CDR1 and CDR2: KGHDR, SFDVKD. Trimming at V came to 3 bases and at J to 6 bases, leaving 6 bases not matched to a gene. The CDR3 has 15 amino acids.

The chain combines TRBV27 with TRBJ2-6; D call uncertain. Germline CDR1 is MNHEY and CDR2 is SMNVEV (reference sequence). V was pared by 3 bases and J by 2 bases, with 8 bases between. The CDR3 has 15 amino acids. As DNA, the CDR3 is TGTGCCAGCAGTTTGATGGGCGCTGGGGCCAACGTCCTGACTTTC. Its translation is CASSLMGAGANVLTF.

The chain carries TRBV5-5 and TRBJ2-6, with a possible D match to TRBD2 (6 bases). V was pared by 3 bases and J by 0 bases, with 13 bases between. This CDR3 region has 17 residues. In germline, CDR1 is SGHKS, CDR2 YYEKEE (reference sequence). The CDR3 DNA reads TGTGCCAGCAGCTACCAATTCGGGGGCTCTGGGGCCAACGTCCTGACTTTC. Encoded protein: CASSYQFGGSGANVLTF.

This clonotype occurred once. This could be a read error, since a much larger clone is one nucleotide away. J is TRBJ2-1 and V is TRBV2; D is unclear. Looked up from germline, CDR1 is SNHLY and CDR2 is FYNNEI. The CDR3 sequence is 13 residues long. V gave up 5 bases and J gave up 13 bases, with 18 bases separating them. CDR3 protein: CASSKVDQETQFF. In DNA, the CDR3 is TGTGCCAGCAGTAAGGTGGACCAAGAGACCCAGTTCTTC. Full variable domain (outside the CDR3, taken from reference TRBV2 and TRBJ2-1): EPEVTQTPSHQVTQMGQEVILRCVPISNHLYFYWYRQILGQKVEFLVSFYNNEISEKSEIFDDQFSVERPDGSNFTLKIRSTKLEDSAMYFCASSKVDQETQFFGPGTRLTVL.

This clonotype has just a few counts. The chain has TRBV2 and TRBJ1-5, with 10 bases matching TRBD1. The CDR3 consists of 19 residues. The V and J ends lost 6 bases and 0 bases, in that order; junction bases with no gene match: 14. The germline gives CDR1 SNHLY, CDR2 FYNNEI. The CDR3: CASSEQDRGRIYSNQPQHF. The CDR3 region has the DNA TGTGCCAGCAGCGAGCAAGACAGGGGGCGAATATATAGCAATCAGCCCCAGCATTTT.

The V gene is TRBV5-8, the J gene TRBJ1-2, with D possibly being TRBD1 (6 bases). Germline assignment: CDR1 SGHTS and CDR2 YDEGEE. There are 16 residues in the CDR3. The V gene lost 1 base and the J gene lost 4 bases, with 17 bases spanning the gap. The CDR3 nucleotides are TGTGCCAGCAGCTTGACAGGGACTCTGGACATCTATGGCTACACCTTC. Translating gives CASSLTGTLDIYGYTF.

The genes are TRBV20-1 and TRBJ2-7; TRBD1 is a possible D gene (5 bases). Trimming removed 6 bases at V and 3 bases at J, with 9 bases between. Germline loops: CDR1 DFQATT, CDR2 SNEGSKA (reference sequence). This CDR3 spans 11 amino acids. The CDR3 DNA reads TGCAGTGCCCTGACAGACTACGAGCAGTACTTC. Amino acid sequence: CSALTDYEQYF.

The V call is TRBV5-1, the J call TRBJ1-4; the match to TRBD1 covers 8 bases. V lost 3 bases and J lost 4; bases outside the gene matches: 5. Germline V gives CDR1 SGHRS, CDR2 YFSETQ. This CDR3 is 15 amino acids long. This CDR3 is CASSSGTGLNEKLFF. For the CDR3, the DNA is TGCGCCAGCAGCTCCGGGACAGGCCTTAATGAAAAACTGTTTTTT.

The chain employs TRBV9 and TRBJ1-1; tentatively, D is TRBD1 (5 bases). The V gene lost 3 bases and the J gene lost 1 base, with 10 bases spanning the gap. In germline, CDR1 is SGDLS, CDR2 YYNGEE. The length of the CDR3 is 14 residues. CDR3 protein: CASSAGTQNTEAFF. CDR3 DNA sequence: TGTGCCAGCAGCGCCGGGACGCAGAACACTGAAGCTTTCTTT.

J is TRBJ2-5 and V is TRBV25-1; 7 bases are shared with TRBD1. After removal of 4 bases from V and 2 bases from J, the junction contained 10 bases not matched to a gene. Per germline, CDR1 MGHDK and CDR2 SYGVNS. The CDR3 is 16 amino acids. This CDR3 reads CASSGRGQRFQETQYF. As DNA, the CDR3 is TGTGCCAGCAGTGGAAGGGGACAGAGATTTCAAGAGACCCAGTACTTC.

Notes on this clonotype: A read error is possible here, since a much larger clone lies one base away. The chain uses TRBV6-2 or TRBV6-3 and TRBJ2-7; TRBD2 is a possible D gene (6 bases). Germline CDR1 and CDR2: MNHEY and SVGEGT. This CDR3 has 14 residues. For the CDR3, the DNA is TGTGTCAGCCTTAGGGACTGGAATGTCTACGAGCAGTACTTC. Translation: CVSLRDWNVYEQYF.

This clonotype has only a few counts. The chain carries TRBV19 and TRBJ2-7, with TRBD2 identical over 8 bases. J was trimmed by 2 bases and V by 2 bases; bases with no gene match: 5. Germline V lookup: CDR1 LNHDA, CDR2 SQIVND (reference sequence). The CDR3 is 15 amino acids. CDR3 sequence: CASSIISGRPYEQYF. The CDR3 DNA reads as TGTGCCAGTAGTATAATAAGCGGGAGACCCTACGAGCAGTACTTC. The whole variable domain, filled in from reference TRBV19 and TRBJ2-7, reads DGGITQSPKYLFRKEGQNVTLSCEQNLNHDAMYWYRQDPGQGLRLIYYSQIVNDFQKGDIAEGYSVSREKKESFPLTVTSAQKNPTAFYLCASSIISGRPYEQYFGPGTRLTVT.

Points on this clonotype: Given a much more abundant clone one base away, this may be a read error. The V gene is TRBV29-1, the J gene TRBJ1-1; unclear D gene. The CDR3 consists of 15 residues. V lost 7 bases and J lost 0, with 18 bases in between. Germline loops: CDR1 SQVTM, CDR2 ANQGSEA. The CDR3, as DNA: TGCAGCGGGGCGCCGGGATGGGTCATGAACACTGAAGCTTTCTTT. Translating gives CSGAPGWVMNTEAFF. Together with reference TRBV29-1 and TRBJ1-1, the CDR3 gives the full variable domain: SAVISQKPSRDICQRGTSLTIQCQVDSQVTMMFWYRQQPGQSLTLIATANQGSEATYESGFVIDKFPISRPNLTFSTLTVSNMSPEDSSIYLCSGAPGWVMNTEAFFGQGTRLTVV.